One sample yielded the 29 T cell receptor beta chains listed below, sequenced in a study of T cells in Graves' hyperthyroidism and ophthalmopathy. Amplified TCR beta CDR3 regions derived from RNA transcripts. First-round RT-PCR with HTBI primers amplified the TCR CDR3 region. TCRdb reprocessed the multiplex PCR reads with MiXCR, giving one entry per CDR3 protein. The profile shows under 300,000 distinct CDR3 sequences, about 16% of them singletons. Material: blood. These receptors were taken from a woman aged 50 to 60 with Graves' hyperthyroidism that later progressed to Graves' ophthalmopathy.

This clonotype has only a few counts. The V and J genes are TRBV20-1 and TRBJ1-2; possible D gene TRBD1, 5 bases. This CDR3 comprises 16 residues. V dropped 3 bases and J dropped 8 bases, with 25 bases sitting between them. CDR1 and CDR2 from the germline V gene are DFQATT and SNEGSKA (reference sequence). CDR3 DNA sequence: TGCAGTGCTAGGGATGGGACTCGGGAAGGTTTTGGGGGCTACACCTTC. This sequence encodes CSARDGTREGFGGYTF.

This clonotype was seen at least ten times. This chain links TRBV2 with TRBJ2-5; 12 nucleotides align to TRBD2. Trimming at V came to 6 bases and at J to 4 bases, leaving 6 bases not matched to a gene. The CDR3 runs 15 residues. CDR1 and CDR2 (germline): SNHLY, FYNNEI. The chain's CDR3 is CASRSPLAGGETQYF. The CDR3 DNA reads TGTGCCAGCAGGAGCCCACTAGCGGGAGGAGAGACCCAGTACTTC.

This clonotype has just a few counts. This may be a read error, as it is one base from a much larger clone. The chain uses TRBV24-1 and TRBJ2-2; 7 bases fit TRBD2. The CDR3 is 17 amino acids. Trimming cost V 4 bases and J 1 base; bases outside gene matches: 8. The V gene's germline CDR1 is KGHDR and CDR2 SFDVKD. CDR3 in amino acids: CATSESGTTRNTGELFF. CDR3 nucleotide sequence: TGTGCCACCAGTGAGTCCGGGACTACCAGGAACACCGGGGAGCTGTTTTTT.

The chain is built from TRBV7-3 and TRBJ2-2; D is ambiguous. The V gene lost 2 bases and the J gene lost 2 bases, with 3 bases spanning the gap. The CDR3 has 13 residues. The V gene's germline CDR1 is SGHTA and CDR2 FQGTGA. CDR3 coding DNA: TGTGCCAGCAGCTTATTTAACACCGGGGAGCTGTTTTTT. Residues: CASSLFNTGELFF.

This clonotype has a count of ten or more. The genes are TRBV27 and TRBJ2-7; possibly TRBD2 for D (5 bases). V was shortened by 7 bases and J by 2 bases, with 15 bases between the two germline ends. The germline gives CDR1 MNHEY, CDR2 SMNVEV (reference sequence). The CDR3 contains 14 residues. The CDR3: CASKKEAYTYEQYF. CDR3 coding DNA: TGTGCCAGCAAGAAGGAGGCATACACCTACGAGCAGTACTTC.

Details on this clonotype: Since a much larger clone is just one base distant, this may be a read error. This chain uses TRBV5-8 with TRBJ2-1; 12 bases are shared with TRBD2. The closer fit of TRBJ2-7 to the DNA end suggests the J call may be wrong. There are 18 residues in the CDR3. The germline CDR1 and CDR2 sequences are SGHTS and YDEGEE. In DNA, the CDR3 is TGTGCCAGCAGAAGGAGGCCGCTGACTAGCGGGAGCTACAATGAGCAGTACTTC. This translates into CASRRRPLTSGSYNEQYF.

This clonotype was detected a few times. This sequence joins TRBV30 and TRBJ1-1; no firm D call. The ends were cut back, 3 bases at V and 5 bases at J, with 10 bases in the middle. CDR3 length: 12 amino acids. The germline V gene has CDR1 GTSNPN and CDR2 SVGIG (reference sequence). In DNA form, the CDR3 reads TGTGCCTGGAGCTTCTCCGGGACTGAAGCTTTCTTT. Translation gives CAWSFSGTEAFF.

The rearrangement joins TRBV7-9 to TRBJ1-2; the match to TRBD1 covers 8 bases. Germline V CDR1 and CDR2: SEHNR, FQNEAQ (reference sequence). V lost 4 bases to trimming and J lost 4 bases; unmatched junction nucleotides: 17. The CDR3 has 18 amino acids. The CDR3 bases are TGTGCCAGCAGCTCCCCGGGACAGGAGGACAATGTGGTCTATGGCTACACCTTC. Encoded protein: CASSSPGQEDNVVYGYTF.

The chain is built from TRBV7-8 and TRBJ2-7; 7 bases fit TRBD1. The CDR3 runs 14 residues. Unmatched junction bases numbered 8, after V lost 4 bases and J lost 5 bases. The V gene's germline CDR1 is SGHVS and CDR2 FQNEAQ. The CDR3 nucleotides read TGTGCCAGCAGCTCTACAGGGGATCGAGACGAGCAGTACTTC. It is translated as CASSSTGDRDEQYF.

The table lists this clonotype with many counts. The V and J genes are TRBV18 and TRBJ1-3; 7 positions agree with TRBD1. The length of the CDR3 is 16 residues. Trimming took 3 bases from V and 0 from J; bases not matched to a gene: 5. Per germline, CDR1 KGHSH and CDR2 LQKENI. As DNA, the CDR3 is TGTGCCAGCTCACCGCGACAGGGTGACTCTGGAAACACCATATATTTT. Protein product: CASSPRQGDSGNTIYF. Variable domain in full (rest from reference TRBV18 and TRBJ1-3): NAGVMQNPRHLVRRRGQEARLRCSPMKGHSHVYWYRQLPEEGLKFMVYLQKENIIDESGMPKERFSAEFPKEGPSILRIQQVVRGDSAAYFCASSPRQGDSGNTIYFGEGSWLTVV.

This clonotype was observed many times. The V and J genes are TRBV28 and TRBJ2-7, with 7 bases aligning to TRBD2. CDR3 length: 16 amino acids. V was pared by 6 bases and J by 7 bases, with 18 bases of the junction left unmatched. Per germline, CDR1 MDHEN and CDR2 SYDVKM. The CDR3 DNA reads as TGTGCCAGCAGCCTCCCGGCAACTAGCGCTCCGTTAGAGCAGTACTTC. Its translation is CASSLPATSAPLEQYF.

This clonotype was seen repeatedly, ten times or more. The genes are TRBV12-3 or TRBV12-4 and TRBJ2-2; D not resolved. V lost 1 base to trimming and J lost 6 bases, with 6 bases between them. The CDR3 consists of 13 residues. Here the CDR3 DNA reads TGTGCCAGCAGTTTAGATCTGGCCGGGGAGCTGTTTTTT. It translates to CASSLDLAGELFF.

This clonotype was observed at least ten times. The CDR3 nucleotides are TGTGCCAGCAGTTACTCGACTAGCGGGAGGTTGGGGACCCAGTACTTC. Translating gives CASSYSTSGRLGTQYF. The chain employs TRBV6-6 and TRBJ2-5, with 13 bases identical to TRBD2. The CDR3 runs to 16 residues. Unmatched junction bases numbered 5, after V lost 0 bases and J lost 7 bases. Germline assignment: CDR1 MNHNY and CDR2 SVGAGI (reference sequence).

This clonotype was observed at least ten times. The chain carries TRBV18 and TRBJ1-1; possible D gene TRBD1, 5 bases. The CDR3 consists of 13 residues. V was pared by 4 bases and J by 0 bases, with 6 bases between. Germline assignment: CDR1 KGHSH and CDR2 LQKENI. This CDR3 reads CASSRGMNTEAFF. In nucleotides, the CDR3 is TGTGCCAGCTCACGGGGGATGAACACTGAAGCTTTCTTT.

The chain uses TRBV6-2 or TRBV6-3 and TRBJ2-3; no firm D call. The CDR3 length is 15 residues. Trimming left V 5 bases short and J 3 bases short, with 15 bases between. Per the germline V gene, CDR1 is MNHEY and CDR2 is SVGEGT. CDR3: CASSVGVPKTDTQYF. Written as DNA, the CDR3 is TGTGCCAGCAGTGTTGGCGTACCAAAAACAGATACGCAGTATTTT.

This clonotype was seen many times. This chain joins TRBV18 and TRBJ2-3; D is uncertain. Germline CDR1 KGHSH, CDR2 LQKENI. This CDR3 region has 14 residues. Trimming pared 0 bases from V and 4 bases from J, leaving 8 bases between. The CDR3 spells CASSPPTSPDTQYF. The CDR3 DNA follows: TGTGCCAGCTCACCACCGACATCCCCAGATACGCAGTATTTT.

This clonotype was recorded a few times. A read error is possible here, since a much larger clone lies one base away. The chain couples TRBV28 to TRBJ1-6, with 8 bases that match TRBD1. This CDR3 is 15 amino acids long. From germline, CDR1 is MDHEN and CDR2 SYDVKM. The CDR3 DNA reads TGTGCCGGCAGGAAAAAGGCAGGGGGCCTTCTATCCCTCCACTTT. Translating gives CAGRKKAGGLLSLHF. The full variable domain, rest sourced from reference TRBV28 and TRBJ1-6, is DVKVTQSSRYLVKRTGEKVFLECVQDMDHENMFWYRQDPGLGLRLIYFSYDVKMKEKGDIPEGYSVSREKKERFSLILESASTNQTSMYLCAGRKKAGGLLSLHFGNGTRLTVT.

V is TRBV5-6 and J is TRBJ1-2, with D tentatively TRBD1 (6 bases). This CDR3 contains 14 residues. The ends were cut back, 1 base at V and 2 bases at J, with 9 bases in the middle. The V gene's germline CDR1 is SGHDT and CDR2 YYEEEE. The CDR3 spells CASSLRQGNYGYTF. The CDR3 DNA follows: TGTGCCAGCAGCTTGCGGCAGGGGAACTATGGCTACACCTTC.

This clonotype was picked up many times. The V and J genes are TRBV29-1 and TRBJ2-5, with D tentatively TRBD1 (6 bases). Germline loops: CDR1 SQVTM, CDR2 ANQGSEA. Trimming cost V 6 bases and J 2 bases, with 13 bases left between them. The CDR3 extends over 13 amino acids. The CDR3 loop is CSVAGTSQETQYF. The CDR3 DNA sequence: TGCAGCGTGGCCGGGACAAGTCAAGAGACCCAGTACTTC.

This clonotype was counted at least ten times. V is TRBV28 and J is TRBJ1-2; D uncertain. Germline V lookup: CDR1 MDHEN, CDR2 SYDVKM. The CDR3 length is 11 residues. Trimming left V 1 base short and J 8 bases short, with 5 bases between. For the CDR3, the DNA is TGTGCCAGCAGTTTATTAGGAGGCTACACCTTC. Translating it yields CASSLLGGYTF.

This clonotype was seen a few times. This chain connects TRBV19 to TRBJ1-4; D gene unclear. Looked up from germline, CDR1 is LNHDA and CDR2 is SQIVND (reference sequence). The V gene lost 6 bases and the J gene lost 4 bases, with 12 bases spanning the gap. The CDR3 spans 14 residues. CDR3 sequence (DNA): TGTGCCAGTAGCCAGAGGGAGGATAATGAAAAACTGTTTTTT. This encodes CASSQREDNEKLFF.

This clonotype has only one observation. The gene calls are TRBV20-1 and TRBJ2-1; 12 nucleotides line up with TRBD2. The CDR3 has 19 residues. Germline loops: CDR1 DFQATT, CDR2 SNEGSKA (reference sequence). The trim removed 1 base at V and 7 bases at J, leaving 17 bases unmatched. The CDR3 DNA is TGCAGTGCTAGAGCCCTCCGGGTACACGGGACTAGCGGGTCTAATGAGCAGTTCTTC. Its protein is CSARALRVHGTSGSNEQFF.

About this clonotype: Since a much larger clone is just one base distant, this may be a read error. This rearrangement joins TRBV6-1 to TRBJ1-6; 7 bases align to TRBD1. The CDR3 covers 16 residues. Germline V CDR1 and CDR2: MNHNS, SASEGT. The CDR3 DNA sequence: TGTGCCAGCAGTGGACAGGGAGTGGGGCTTAATCCACCCCTCCACTTT. Protein: CASSGQGVGLNPPLHF.

The rearrangement joins TRBV20-1 to TRBJ1-6, with 7 positions matching TRBD1. The CDR3 has 13 residues. Trimming at V came to 5 bases and at J to 6 bases, leaving 4 bases not matched to a gene. Germline V gene data show CDR1 as DFQATT and CDR2 as SNEGSKA (reference sequence). The CDR3 loop reads CSALRDSNSPLHF. DNA of the CDR3: TGCAGTGCTCTCCGGGACAGTAATTCACCCCTCCACTTT.

This clonotype showed up just a few times. The rearrangement uses TRBV6-6 and TRBJ2-1; D tentatively fits TRBD1 or TRBD2 (5 bases each). V dropped 0 bases and J dropped 14 bases, with 8 bases sitting between them. The germline CDR1 and CDR2 sequences are MNHNY and SVGAGI (reference sequence). This CDR3 comprises 11 residues. The CDR3 region is CASSYSGVKFF. The CDR3 DNA reads as TGTGCCAGCAGTTACTCGGGGGTGAAGTTCTTC.

This clonotype showed up many times. The V call is TRBV11-2, the J call TRBJ2-7; 14 bases are shared with TRBD2. This CDR3 has 15 amino acids. Germline V lookup: CDR1 SGHAT, CDR2 FQNNGV. J lost 9 bases, V lost 0 bases, and 4 bases had no gene match. CDR3 sequence: CASSLETSGRAGQYF. The CDR3 region has the DNA TGTGCCAGCAGCTTAGAGACTAGCGGGAGGGCCGGGCAGTACTTC.

This clonotype was seen a few times. This chain uses TRBV20-1 with TRBJ1-1; D gene unclear. The CDR3 length is 11 residues. Trimming took 3 bases from V and 2 from J, leaving 4 bases between them. Germline V gives CDR1 DFQATT, CDR2 SNEGSKA (reference sequence). For the CDR3, the DNA is TGCAGTGCTAGCCCCAACACTGAAGCTTTCTTT. Translating it yields CSASPNTEAFF.

The V gene is TRBV6-6, the J gene TRBJ2-1, with a weak D call TRBD2 (5 bases). The germline V and J ends were trimmed by 0 bases and 4 bases, with 13 bases remaining between them. Germline CDR1 and CDR2: MNHNY and SVGAGI (reference sequence). The CDR3 is 16 residues long. Written as DNA, the CDR3 is TGTGCCAGCAGTTACTCGGTGAGGGTTTTATACAATGAGCAGTTCTTC. This gives the protein CASSYSVRVLYNEQFF.

This clonotype was seen ten or more times. The gene calls are TRBV28 and TRBJ2-7; the D is unclear. V lost 6 bases, J lost 3 bases, and 18 bases lay in between. The CDR3 consists of 15 residues. Germline loops: CDR1 MDHEN, CDR2 SYDVKM. The chain's CDR3 is CASSDDTKQVYEQYF. DNA for the CDR3: TGTGCCAGCAGCGACGACACCAAGCAGGTCTACGAGCAGTACTTC.